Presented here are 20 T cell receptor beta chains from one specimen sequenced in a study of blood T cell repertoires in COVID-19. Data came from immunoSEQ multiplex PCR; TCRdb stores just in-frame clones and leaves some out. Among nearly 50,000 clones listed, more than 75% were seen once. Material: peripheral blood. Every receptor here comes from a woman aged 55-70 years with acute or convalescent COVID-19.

This CDR3 is CAIKGAGGGETEAFF. The CDR3 DNA is TGTGCCATCAAGGGGGCAGGGGGAGGAGAGACTGAAGCTTTCTTT. The chain has TRBV10-3 and TRBJ1-1; 7 bases align to TRBD1. Germline CDR1 is ENHRY and CDR2 is SYGVKD. The CDR3 spans 15 residues. The ends lost 7 bases at V and 5 bases at J; junction bases unmatched: 13.

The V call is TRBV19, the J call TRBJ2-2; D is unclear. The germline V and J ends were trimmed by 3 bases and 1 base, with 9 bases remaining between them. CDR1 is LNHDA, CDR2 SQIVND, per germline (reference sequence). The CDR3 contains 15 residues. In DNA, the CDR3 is TGTGCCAGTAGTATTGTTCCAGGGAACACCGGGGAGCTGTTTTTT. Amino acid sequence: CASSIVPGNTGELFF.

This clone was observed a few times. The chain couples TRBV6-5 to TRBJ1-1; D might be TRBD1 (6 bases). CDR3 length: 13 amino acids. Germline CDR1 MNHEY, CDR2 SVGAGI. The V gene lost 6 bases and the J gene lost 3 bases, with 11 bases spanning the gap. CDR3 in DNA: TGTGCCAGCAGACCACAGGGCTACACTGAAGCTTTCTTT. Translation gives CASRPQGYTEAFF.

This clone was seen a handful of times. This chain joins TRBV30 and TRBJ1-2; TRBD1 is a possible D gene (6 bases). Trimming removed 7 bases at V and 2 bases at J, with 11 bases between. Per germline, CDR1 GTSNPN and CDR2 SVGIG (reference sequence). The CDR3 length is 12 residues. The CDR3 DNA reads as TGTGCCTCACACAGGGAGAACTATGGCTACACCTTC. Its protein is CASHRENYGYTF.

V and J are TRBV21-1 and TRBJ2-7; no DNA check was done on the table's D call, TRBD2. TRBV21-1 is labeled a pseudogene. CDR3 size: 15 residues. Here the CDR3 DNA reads TGTGCCAGCAGCAAAGCGACGGAGCCGTCCTACGAGCAGTACTTC. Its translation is CASSKATEPSYEQYF.

CDR3 loop: CASSTRVREKLFF. The CDR3 DNA is TGTGCCAGCAGCACCAGGGTTAGGGAAAAACTGTTTTTT. V gene TRBV28 combines with J gene TRBJ1-4; D is perhaps TRBD1 (5 bases). CDR3 length: 13 residues. Germline CDR1 reads MDHEN; CDR2 reads SYDVKM. The V end was cut by 6 bases, the J end by 8 bases, with 13 bases between.

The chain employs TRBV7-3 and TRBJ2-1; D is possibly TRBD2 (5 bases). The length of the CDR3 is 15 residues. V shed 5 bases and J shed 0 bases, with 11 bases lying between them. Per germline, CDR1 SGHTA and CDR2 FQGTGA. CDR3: CASSVSGDSYNEQFF. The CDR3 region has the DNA TGTGCCAGCAGCGTAAGCGGAGACTCCTACAATGAGCAGTTCTTC.

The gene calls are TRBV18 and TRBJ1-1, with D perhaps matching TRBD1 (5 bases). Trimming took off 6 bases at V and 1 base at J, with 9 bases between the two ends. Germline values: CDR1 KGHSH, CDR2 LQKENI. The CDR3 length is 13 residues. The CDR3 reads CASSPQGNTEAFF. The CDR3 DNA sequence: TGTGCCAGCTCCCCTCAGGGGAACACTGAAGCTTTCTTT.

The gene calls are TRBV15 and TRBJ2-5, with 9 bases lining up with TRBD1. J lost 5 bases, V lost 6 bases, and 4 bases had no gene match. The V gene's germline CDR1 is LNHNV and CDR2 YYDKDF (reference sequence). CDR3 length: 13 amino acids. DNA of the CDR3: TGTGCCACCAGACAGGGGGCTATGGAGACCCAGTACTTC. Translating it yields CATRQGAMETQYF.

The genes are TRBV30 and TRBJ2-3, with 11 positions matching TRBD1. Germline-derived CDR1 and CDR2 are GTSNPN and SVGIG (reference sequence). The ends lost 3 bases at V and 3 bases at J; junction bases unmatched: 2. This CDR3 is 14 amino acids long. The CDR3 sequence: CAWSRDRGTDTQYF. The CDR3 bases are TGTGCCTGGAGCCGGGACAGGGGGACAGATACGCAGTATTTT.

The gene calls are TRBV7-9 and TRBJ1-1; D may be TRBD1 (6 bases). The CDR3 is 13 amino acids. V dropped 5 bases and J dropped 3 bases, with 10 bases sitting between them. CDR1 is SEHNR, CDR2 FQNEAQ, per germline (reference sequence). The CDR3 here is CASSENRDTEAFF. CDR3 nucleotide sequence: TGTGCCAGCAGCGAAAACAGGGACACTGAAGCTTTCTTT.

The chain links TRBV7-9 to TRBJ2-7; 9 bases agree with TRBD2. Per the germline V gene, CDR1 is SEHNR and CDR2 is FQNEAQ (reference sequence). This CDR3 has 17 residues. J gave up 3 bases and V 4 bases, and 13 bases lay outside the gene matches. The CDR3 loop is CASSSPNSGSKNYEQYF. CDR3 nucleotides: TGTGCCAGCAGCTCGCCGAATAGCGGGAGTAAAAACTACGAGCAGTACTTC.

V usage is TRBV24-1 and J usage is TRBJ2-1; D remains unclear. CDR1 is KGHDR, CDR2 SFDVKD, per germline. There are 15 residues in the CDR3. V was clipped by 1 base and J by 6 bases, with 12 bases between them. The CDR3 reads CATSDFPGESNEQFF. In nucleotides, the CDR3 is TGTGCCACCAGTGATTTTCCCGGAGAGAGCAATGAGCAGTTCTTC.

The CDR3 DNA follows: TGTGCCAGCAGCTTACTAGCGGGCCCGAAAGGGGAGACCCAGTACTTC. It encodes CASSLLAGPKGETQYF. V usage is TRBV7-7 and J usage is TRBJ2-5; TRBD2 aligns across 8 bases. Germline V CDR1 and CDR2: SSHAT, FNYEAQ (reference sequence). This CDR3 is 16 amino acids long. The V segment lost 2 bases and the J segment 5 bases; nucleotides outside the gene matches: 10.

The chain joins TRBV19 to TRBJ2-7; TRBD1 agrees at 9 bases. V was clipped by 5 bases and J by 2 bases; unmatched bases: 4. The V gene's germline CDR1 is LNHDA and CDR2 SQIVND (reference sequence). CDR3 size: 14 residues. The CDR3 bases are TGTGCCAGTAGTGCCGGACAGGGGCCCTACGAGCAGTACTTC. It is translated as CASSAGQGPYEQYF. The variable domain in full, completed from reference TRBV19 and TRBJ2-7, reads DGGITQSPKYLFRKEGQNVTLSCEQNLNHDAMYWYRQDPGQGLRLIYYSQIVNDFQKGDIAEGYSVSREKKESFPLTVTSAQKNPTAFYLCASSAGQGPYEQYFGPGTRLTVT.

CDR3 DNA sequence: TGTGCCAGCAGCGATAAAAACAGGGGGCACTTTGGAAACACCATATATTTT. As protein: CASSDKNRGHFGNTIYF. The rearrangement uses TRBV27 and TRBJ1-3; 9 bases align to TRBD1. Germline V gene data show CDR1 as MNHEY and CDR2 as SMNVEV (reference sequence). The CDR3 contains 17 residues. V trimming: 6 bases; J trimming: 3 bases; junction bases outside the gene matches: 12.

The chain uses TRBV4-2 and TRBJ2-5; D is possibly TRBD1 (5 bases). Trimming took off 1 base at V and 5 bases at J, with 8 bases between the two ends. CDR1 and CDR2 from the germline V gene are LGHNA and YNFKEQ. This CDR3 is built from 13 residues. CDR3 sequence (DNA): TGTGCCAGCAGCCAAGTAGGGGCGGAGACCCAGTACTTC. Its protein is CASSQVGAETQYF.

The CDR3 nucleotides read TGCAGTGCCCCTAGCGTCCATGAGCAGTTCTTC. Protein sequence: CSAPSVHEQFF. The chain couples TRBV20-1 to TRBJ2-1; a possible D gene is TRBD2 (6 bases). This CDR3 has 11 amino acids. The V end lost 6 bases, the J end lost 8 bases, and 11 bases lay between the germline ends. Per germline, CDR1 DFQATT and CDR2 SNEGSKA (reference sequence).

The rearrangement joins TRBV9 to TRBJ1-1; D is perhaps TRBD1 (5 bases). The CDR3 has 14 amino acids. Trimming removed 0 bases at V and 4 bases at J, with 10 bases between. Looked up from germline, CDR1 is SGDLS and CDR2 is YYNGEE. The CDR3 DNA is TGTGCCAGCAGCGTAGATCCAGGGATCACTGAAGCTTTCTTT. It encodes CASSVDPGITEAFF.

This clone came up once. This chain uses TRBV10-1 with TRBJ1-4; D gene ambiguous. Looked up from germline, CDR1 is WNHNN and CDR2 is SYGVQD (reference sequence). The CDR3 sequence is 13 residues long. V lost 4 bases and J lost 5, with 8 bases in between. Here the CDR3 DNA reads TGCGCCAGCAGTGGAAACGGGAATGAAAAACTGTTTTTT. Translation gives CASSGNGNEKLFF.